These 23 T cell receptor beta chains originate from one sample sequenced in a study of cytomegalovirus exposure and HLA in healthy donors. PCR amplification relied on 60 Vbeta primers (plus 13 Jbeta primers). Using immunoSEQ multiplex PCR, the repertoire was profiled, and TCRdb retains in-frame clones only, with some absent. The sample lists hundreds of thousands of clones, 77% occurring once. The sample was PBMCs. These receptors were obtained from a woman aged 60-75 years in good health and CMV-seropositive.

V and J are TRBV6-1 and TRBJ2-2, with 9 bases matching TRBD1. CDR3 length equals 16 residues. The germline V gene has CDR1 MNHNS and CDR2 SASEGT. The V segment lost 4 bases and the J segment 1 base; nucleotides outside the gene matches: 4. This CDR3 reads CASSVGTGMNTGELFF. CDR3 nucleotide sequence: TGTGCCAGCAGTGTTGGGACAGGGATGAACACCGGGGAGCTGTTTTTT.

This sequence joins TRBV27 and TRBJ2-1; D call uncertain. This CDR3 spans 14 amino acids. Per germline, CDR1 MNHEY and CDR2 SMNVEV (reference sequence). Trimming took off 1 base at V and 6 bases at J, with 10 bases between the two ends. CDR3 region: CASSLWSGSNEQFF. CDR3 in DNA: TGTGCCAGCAGTTTATGGTCAGGTTCCAATGAGCAGTTCTTC.

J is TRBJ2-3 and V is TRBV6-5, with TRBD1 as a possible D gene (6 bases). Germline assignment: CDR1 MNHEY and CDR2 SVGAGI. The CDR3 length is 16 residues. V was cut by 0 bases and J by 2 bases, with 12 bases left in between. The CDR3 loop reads CASSYSFGQTTDTQYF. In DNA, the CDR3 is TGTGCCAGCAGTTACTCTTTCGGACAGACCACAGATACGCAGTATTTT.

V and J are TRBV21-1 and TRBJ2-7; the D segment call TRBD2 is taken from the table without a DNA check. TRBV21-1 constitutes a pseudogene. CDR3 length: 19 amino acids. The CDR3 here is CASSKGQTSGTSGFYEQYF. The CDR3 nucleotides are TGTGCCAGCAGCAAGGGACAGACCTCCGGGACTAGCGGATTCTACGAGCAGTACTTC.

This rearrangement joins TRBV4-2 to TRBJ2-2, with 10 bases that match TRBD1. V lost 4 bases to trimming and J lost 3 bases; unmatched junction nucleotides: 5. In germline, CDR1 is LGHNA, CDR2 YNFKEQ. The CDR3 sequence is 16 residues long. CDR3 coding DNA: TGTGCCAGCAGCCTAGGACAGGGGGGTGACACCGGGGAGCTGTTTTTT. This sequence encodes CASSLGQGGDTGELFF.

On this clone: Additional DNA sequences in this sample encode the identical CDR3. The CDR3 reads CASSLTGQGTEAFF. The DNA of the CDR3 is TGTGCCAGCAGCTTGACCGGGCAGGGAACTGAAGCTTTCTTT. This sequence joins TRBV5-4 and TRBJ1-1; D is possibly TRBD1 (5 bases). The CDR3 extends over 14 amino acids. The V end was cut by 1 base, the J end by 5 bases, with 12 bases between. Germline V gene sequence: CDR1 SGHNT, CDR2 YYREEE (reference sequence).

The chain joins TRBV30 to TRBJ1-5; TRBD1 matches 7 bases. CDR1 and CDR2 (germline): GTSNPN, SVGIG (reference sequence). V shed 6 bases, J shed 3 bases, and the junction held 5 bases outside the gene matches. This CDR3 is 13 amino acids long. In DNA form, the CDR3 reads TGTGCCTGCCAGACAGGGCTCAATCAGCCCCAGCATTTT. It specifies CACQTGLNQPQHF.

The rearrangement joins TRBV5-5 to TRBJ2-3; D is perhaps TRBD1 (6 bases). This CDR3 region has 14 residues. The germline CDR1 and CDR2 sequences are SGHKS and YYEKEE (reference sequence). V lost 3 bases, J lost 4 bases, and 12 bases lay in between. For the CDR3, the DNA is TGTGCCAGCAGCTCCCGATGGGGGCCAGATACGCAGTATTTT. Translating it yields CASSSRWGPDTQYF.

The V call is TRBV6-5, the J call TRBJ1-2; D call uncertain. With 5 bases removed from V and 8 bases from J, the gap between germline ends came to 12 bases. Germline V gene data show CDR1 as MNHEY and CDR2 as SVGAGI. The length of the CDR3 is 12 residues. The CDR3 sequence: CASSLSGRGYTF. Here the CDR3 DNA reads TGTGCCAGCAGTCTCAGTGGGAGGGGCTACACCTTC.

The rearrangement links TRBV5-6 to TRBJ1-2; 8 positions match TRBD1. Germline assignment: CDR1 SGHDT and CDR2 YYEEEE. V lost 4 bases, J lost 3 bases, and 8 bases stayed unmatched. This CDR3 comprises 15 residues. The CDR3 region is CASSVGPGGHYGYTF. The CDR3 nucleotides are TGTGCCAGCAGCGTCGGACCAGGGGGCCACTATGGCTACACCTTC.

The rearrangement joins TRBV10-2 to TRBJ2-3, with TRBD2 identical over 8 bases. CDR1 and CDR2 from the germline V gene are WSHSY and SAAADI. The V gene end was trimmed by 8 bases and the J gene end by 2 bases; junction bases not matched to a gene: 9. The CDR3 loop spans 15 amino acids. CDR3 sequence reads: CASGELAGYTDTQYF. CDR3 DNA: TGCGCCAGCGGAGAGCTAGCGGGCTACACAGATACGCAGTATTTT.

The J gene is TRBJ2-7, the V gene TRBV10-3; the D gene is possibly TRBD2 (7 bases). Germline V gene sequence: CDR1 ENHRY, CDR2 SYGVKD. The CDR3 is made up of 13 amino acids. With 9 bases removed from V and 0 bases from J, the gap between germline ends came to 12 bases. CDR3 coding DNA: TGTGCCATGAAGGGGGGGGGCTCCTACGAGCAGTACTTC. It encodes CAMKGGGSYEQYF.

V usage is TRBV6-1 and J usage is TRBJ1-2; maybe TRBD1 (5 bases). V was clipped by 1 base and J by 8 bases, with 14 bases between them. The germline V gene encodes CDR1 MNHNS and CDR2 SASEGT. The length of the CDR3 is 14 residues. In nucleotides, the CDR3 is TGTGCCAGCAGTGAAGGGGGGGTCTTGATCGGCTACACCTTC. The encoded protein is CASSEGGVLIGYTF.

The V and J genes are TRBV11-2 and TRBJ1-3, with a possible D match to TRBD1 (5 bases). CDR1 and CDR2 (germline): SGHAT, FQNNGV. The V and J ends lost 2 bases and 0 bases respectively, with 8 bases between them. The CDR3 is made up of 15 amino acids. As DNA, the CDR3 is TGTGCCAGCAGCTTACAGGGTTACTCTGGAAACACCATATATTTT. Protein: CASSLQGYSGNTIYF.

CDR3 bases: TGTGCCAGCAGCAAAGCGGCCGGAAGCGAGGGGGCAGCCGAGCAGTACTTC. Residues: CASSKAAGSEGAAEQYF. The chain carries TRBV21-1 and TRBJ2-7; the D segment call TRBD1 is taken from the table without a DNA check. TRBV21-1 is reported as a pseudogene. The CDR3 totals 17 residues.

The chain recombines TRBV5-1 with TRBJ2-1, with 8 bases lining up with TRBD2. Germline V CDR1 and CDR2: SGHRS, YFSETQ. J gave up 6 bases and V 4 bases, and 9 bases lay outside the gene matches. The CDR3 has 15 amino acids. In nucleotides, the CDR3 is TGCGCCAGCAGCGTACAAGGGACTAGTTCCAATGAGCAGTTCTTC. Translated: CASSVQGTSSNEQFF.

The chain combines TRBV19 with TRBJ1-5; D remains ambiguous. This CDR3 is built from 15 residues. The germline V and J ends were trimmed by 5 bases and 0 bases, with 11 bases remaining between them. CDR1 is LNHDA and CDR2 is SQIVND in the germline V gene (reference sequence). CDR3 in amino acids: CASSLERSSNQPQHF. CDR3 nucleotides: TGTGCCAGTAGTCTGGAGCGGTCTAGCAATCAGCCCCAGCATTTT.

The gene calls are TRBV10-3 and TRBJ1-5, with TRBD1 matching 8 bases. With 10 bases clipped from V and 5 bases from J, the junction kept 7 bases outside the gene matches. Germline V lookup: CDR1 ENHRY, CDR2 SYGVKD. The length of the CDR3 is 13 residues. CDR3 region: CATTGQGDQPQHF. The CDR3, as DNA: TGTGCCACCACAGGACAGGGTGATCAGCCCCAGCATTTT.

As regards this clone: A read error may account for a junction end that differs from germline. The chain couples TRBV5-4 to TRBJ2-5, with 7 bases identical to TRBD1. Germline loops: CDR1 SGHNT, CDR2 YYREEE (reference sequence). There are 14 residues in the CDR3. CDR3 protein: CASSLGQQQETQYF. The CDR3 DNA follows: TGTGCCAGCAGTTTGGGACAGCAACAAGAGACCCAGTACTTC.

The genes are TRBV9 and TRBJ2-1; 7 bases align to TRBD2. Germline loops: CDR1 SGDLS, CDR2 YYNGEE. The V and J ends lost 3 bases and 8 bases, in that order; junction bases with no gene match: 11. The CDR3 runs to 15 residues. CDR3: CASSGGGGPRYEQFF. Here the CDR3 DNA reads TGTGCCAGCAGCGGGGGGGGAGGGCCGAGGTATGAGCAGTTCTTC.

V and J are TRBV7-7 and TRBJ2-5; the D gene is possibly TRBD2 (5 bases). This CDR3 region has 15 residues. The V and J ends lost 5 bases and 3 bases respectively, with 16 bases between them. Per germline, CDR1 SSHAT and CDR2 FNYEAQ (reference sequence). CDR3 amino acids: CASSRGSGSKETQYF. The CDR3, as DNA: TGTGCCAGCAGCCGGGGATCGGGCTCCAAAGAGACCCAGTACTTC.

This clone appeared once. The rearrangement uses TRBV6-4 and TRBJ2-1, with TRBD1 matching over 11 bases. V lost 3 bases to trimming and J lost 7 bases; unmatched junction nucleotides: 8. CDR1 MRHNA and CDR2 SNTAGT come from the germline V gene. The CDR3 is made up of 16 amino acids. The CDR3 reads CASSESTGQGGNEQFF. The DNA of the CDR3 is TGTGCCAGCAGTGAATCTACGGGACAGGGGGGGAATGAGCAGTTCTTC.

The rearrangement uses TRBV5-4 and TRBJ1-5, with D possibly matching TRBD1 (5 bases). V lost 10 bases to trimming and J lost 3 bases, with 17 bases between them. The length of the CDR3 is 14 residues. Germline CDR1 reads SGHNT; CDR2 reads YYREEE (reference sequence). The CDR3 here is CAVHTLDINQPQHF. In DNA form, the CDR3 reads TGTGCCGTCCACACTTTGGACATCAATCAGCCCCAGCATTTT.